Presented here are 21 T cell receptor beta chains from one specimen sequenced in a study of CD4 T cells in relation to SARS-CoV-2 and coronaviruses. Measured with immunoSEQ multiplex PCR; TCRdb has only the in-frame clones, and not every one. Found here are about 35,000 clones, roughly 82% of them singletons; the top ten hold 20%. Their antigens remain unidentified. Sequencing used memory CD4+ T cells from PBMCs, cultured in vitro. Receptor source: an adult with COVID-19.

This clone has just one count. The CDR3 here is CASSPGTAENIQYF. DNA of the CDR3: TGCGCCAGCAGCCCCGGGACGGCGGAAAACATTCAGTACTTC. The rearrangement links TRBV5-1 to TRBJ2-4; D possibly uses TRBD1 or TRBD2 (5 bases each). Germline V CDR1 and CDR2: SGHRS, YFSETQ. This CDR3 has 14 amino acids. Trimming shortened V by 4 bases and J by 5 bases, and 13 bases separated the two germline ends.

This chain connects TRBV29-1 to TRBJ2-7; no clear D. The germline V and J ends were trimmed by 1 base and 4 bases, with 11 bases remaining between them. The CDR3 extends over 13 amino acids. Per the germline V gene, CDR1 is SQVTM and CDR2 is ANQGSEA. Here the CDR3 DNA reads TGCAGCGTTGAAGGGCCTCTAGGGTACGAGCAGTACTTC. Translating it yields CSVEGPLGYEQYF.

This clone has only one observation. CDR3: CSALGDYGYTF. The CDR3 bases are TGCAGTGCTTTGGGAGACTATGGCTACACCTTC. The J gene is TRBJ1-2, the V gene TRBV20-1, with D unresolved. Germline CDR1 is DFQATT and CDR2 is SNEGSKA (reference sequence). This CDR3 has 11 amino acids. V was shortened by 5 bases and J by 3 bases, with 7 bases between the two germline ends.

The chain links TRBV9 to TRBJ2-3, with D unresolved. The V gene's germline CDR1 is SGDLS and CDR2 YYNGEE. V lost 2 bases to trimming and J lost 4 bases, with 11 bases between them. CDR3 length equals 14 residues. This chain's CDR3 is CASSVRASADTQYF. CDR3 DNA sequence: TGTGCCAGCAGCGTTCGAGCGAGCGCAGATACGCAGTATTTT.

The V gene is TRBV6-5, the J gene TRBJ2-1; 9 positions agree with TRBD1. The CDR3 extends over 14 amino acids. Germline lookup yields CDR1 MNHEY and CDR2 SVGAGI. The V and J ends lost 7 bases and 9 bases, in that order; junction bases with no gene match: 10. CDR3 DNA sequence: TGTGCCAGCACCCGGGACAGGGTATGGGGTGAGCAGTTCTTC. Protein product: CASTRDRVWGEQFF.

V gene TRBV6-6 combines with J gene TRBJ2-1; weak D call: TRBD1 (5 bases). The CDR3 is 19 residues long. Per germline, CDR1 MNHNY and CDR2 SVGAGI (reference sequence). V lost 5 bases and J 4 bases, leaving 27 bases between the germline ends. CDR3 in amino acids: CASSPRQGRFGLSYNEQFF. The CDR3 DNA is TGTGCCAGCAGTCCCCGCCAGGGTAGATTCGGCCTATCGTACAATGAGCAGTTCTTC.

The CDR3 reads CASSPAVVNTEAFF. DNA of the CDR3: TGTGCCAGTAGCCCCGCGGTTGTGAACACTGAAGCTTTCTTT. This chain links TRBV19 with TRBJ1-1; D is unresolved. Germline V gene data show CDR1 as LNHDA and CDR2 as SQIVND (reference sequence). Trimming pared 6 bases from V and 0 bases from J, leaving 11 bases between. The CDR3 contains 14 residues. The whole variable domain, filled in from reference TRBV19 and TRBJ1-1, reads DGGITQSPKYLFRKEGQNVTLSCEQNLNHDAMYWYRQDPGQGLRLIYYSQIVNDFQKGDIAEGYSVSREKKESFPLTVTSAQKNPTAFYLCASSPAVVNTEAFFGQGTRLTVV.

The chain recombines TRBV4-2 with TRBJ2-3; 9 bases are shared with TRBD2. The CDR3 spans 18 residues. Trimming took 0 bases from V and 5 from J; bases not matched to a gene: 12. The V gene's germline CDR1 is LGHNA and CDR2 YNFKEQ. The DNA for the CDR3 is TGTGCCAGCAGCCAAGATCAGTTAGGCGGGAGGGGCATAGATACGCAGTATTTT. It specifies CASSQDQLGGRGIDTQYF.

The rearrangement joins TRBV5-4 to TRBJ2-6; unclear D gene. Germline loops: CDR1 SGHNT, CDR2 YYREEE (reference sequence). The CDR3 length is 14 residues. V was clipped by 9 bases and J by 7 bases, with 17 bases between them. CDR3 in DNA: TGTGCCACCCGAGGATGGTTAGGTGCCAACGTCCTGACTTTC. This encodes CATRGWLGANVLTF.

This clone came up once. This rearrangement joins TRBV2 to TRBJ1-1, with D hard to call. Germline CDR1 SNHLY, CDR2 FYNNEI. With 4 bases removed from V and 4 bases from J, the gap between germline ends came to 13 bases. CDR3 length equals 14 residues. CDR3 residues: CASSVGVSGTEAFF. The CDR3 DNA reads TGTGCCAGCAGTGTCGGTGTCTCCGGCACTGAAGCTTTCTTT.

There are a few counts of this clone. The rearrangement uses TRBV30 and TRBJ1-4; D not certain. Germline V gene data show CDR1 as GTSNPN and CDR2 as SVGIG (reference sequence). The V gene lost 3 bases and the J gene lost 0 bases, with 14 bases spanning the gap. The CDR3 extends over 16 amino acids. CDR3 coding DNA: TGTGCCTGGAGCCCGAACTGGGGTTCAACTAATGAAAAACTGTTTTTT. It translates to CAWSPNWGSTNEKLFF.

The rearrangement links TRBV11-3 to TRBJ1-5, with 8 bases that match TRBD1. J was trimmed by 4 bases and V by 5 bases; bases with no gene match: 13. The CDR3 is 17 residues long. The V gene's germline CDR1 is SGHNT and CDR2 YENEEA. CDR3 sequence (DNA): TGTGCCAGCAGCCCTACAGGGGGGAAGACTTGGAATCAGCCCCAGCATTTT. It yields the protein CASSPTGGKTWNQPQHF.

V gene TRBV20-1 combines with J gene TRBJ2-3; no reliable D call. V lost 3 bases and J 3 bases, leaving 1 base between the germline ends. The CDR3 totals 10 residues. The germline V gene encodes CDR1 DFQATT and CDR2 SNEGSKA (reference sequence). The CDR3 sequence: CSASTDTQYF. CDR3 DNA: TGCAGTGCTAGTACAGATACGCAGTATTTT.

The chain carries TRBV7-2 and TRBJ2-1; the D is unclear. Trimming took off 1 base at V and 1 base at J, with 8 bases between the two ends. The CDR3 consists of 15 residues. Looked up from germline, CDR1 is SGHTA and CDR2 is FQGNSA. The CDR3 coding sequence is TGTGCCAGCAGCTTAGACTTGCCATCCTACAATGAGCAGTTCTTC. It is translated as CASSLDLPSYNEQFF.

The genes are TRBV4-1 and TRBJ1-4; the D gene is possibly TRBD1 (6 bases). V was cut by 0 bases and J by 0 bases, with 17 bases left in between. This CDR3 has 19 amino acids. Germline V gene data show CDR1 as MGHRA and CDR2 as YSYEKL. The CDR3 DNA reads TGCGCCAGCAGCCAAGATCTAGGGGCTGGGGGCCCAACTAATGAAAAACTGTTTTTT. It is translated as CASSQDLGAGGPTNEKLFF.

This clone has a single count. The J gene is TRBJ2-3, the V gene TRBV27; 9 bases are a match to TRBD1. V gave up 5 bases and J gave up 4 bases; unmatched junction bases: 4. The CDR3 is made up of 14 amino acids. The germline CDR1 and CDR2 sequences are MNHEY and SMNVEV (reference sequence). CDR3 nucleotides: TGTGCCAGCAGTGACAGGGGGGTGCCAGATACGCAGTATTTT. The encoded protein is CASSDRGVPDTQYF.

The CDR3 loop is CASSHPGLAETGELFF. DNA of the CDR3: TGTGCCAGCAGCCACCCCGGACTAGCCGAAACCGGGGAGCTGTTTTTT. V gene TRBV7-3 combines with J gene TRBJ2-2; TRBD2 aligns across 8 bases. This CDR3 has 16 residues. The junction had 10 bases not matched to a gene; V was cut back by 5 bases and J by 5 bases. Germline V CDR1 and CDR2: SGHTA, FQGTGA.

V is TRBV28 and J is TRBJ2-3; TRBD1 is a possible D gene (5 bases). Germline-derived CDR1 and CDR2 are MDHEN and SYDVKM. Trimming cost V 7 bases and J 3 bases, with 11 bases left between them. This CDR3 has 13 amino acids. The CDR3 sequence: CASNSQGTDTQYF. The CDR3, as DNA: TGTGCCAGCAATAGCCAGGGAACAGATACGCAGTATTTT. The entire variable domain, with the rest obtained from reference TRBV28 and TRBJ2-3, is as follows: DVKVTQSSRYLVKRTGEKVFLECVQDMDHENMFWYRQDPGLGLRLIYFSYDVKMKEKGDIPEGYSVSREKKERFSLILESASTNQTSMYLCASNSQGTDTQYFGPGTRLTVL.

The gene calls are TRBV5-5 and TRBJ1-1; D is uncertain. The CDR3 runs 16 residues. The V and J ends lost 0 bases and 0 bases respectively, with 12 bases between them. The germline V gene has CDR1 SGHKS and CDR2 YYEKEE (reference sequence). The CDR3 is CASSLDNWVVNTEAFF. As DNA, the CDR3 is TGTGCCAGCAGCTTGGACAATTGGGTCGTGAACACTGAAGCTTTCTTT.

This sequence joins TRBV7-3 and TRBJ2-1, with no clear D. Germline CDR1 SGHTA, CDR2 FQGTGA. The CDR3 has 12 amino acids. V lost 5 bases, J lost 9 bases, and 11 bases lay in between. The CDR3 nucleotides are TGTGCCAGCAGCGCCGACTCCAGTGAGCAGTTCTTC. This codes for CASSADSSEQFF.

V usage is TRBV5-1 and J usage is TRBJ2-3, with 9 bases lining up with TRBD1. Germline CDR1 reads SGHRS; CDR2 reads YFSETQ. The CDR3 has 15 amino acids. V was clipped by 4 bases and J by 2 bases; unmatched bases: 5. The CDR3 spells CASSQGTGITDTQYF. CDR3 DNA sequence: TGCGCCAGCAGCCAAGGGACAGGGATCACAGATACGCAGTATTTT.